This TCR beta chain appears in the sequencing data of a study of shared T cell receptors in the human thymus. The CDR3 consists of 17 residues. The J segment lost 0 bases and the V segment lost 5 bases, leaving 10 bases of the junction unmatched. Germline V gene sequence: CDR1 SGHTA, CDR2 FQGNSA. Only in-frame clones appear in the TCRdb table, and some are missing; sequencing was by immunoSEQ multiplex PCR. This table holds hundreds of thousands of clones, roughly 90% found once. This same sample was also part of a study on human thymus T cells.

The chain couples TRBV7-2 to TRBJ1-1; 9 bases agree with TRBD1. The sequence was obtained from a boy younger than two with a congenital heart defect. What was sequenced was thymocytes. DNA for the CDR3: TGTGCCAGCAGCGCGGGACAGGGCCTACCTATGAACACTGAAGCTTTCTTT. Its translation: CASSAGQGLPMNTEAFF.